This T cell receptor (beta chain) was documented in a study of cytomegalovirus exposure and HLA in healthy donors. Across the whole study: Counted in an early data release were approximately 85 million unique TCRs from HLA-typed donors. General study results and limits: TCR beta chain V- and J-gene trimming was linked, in a later analysis, to a missense variant in DCLRE1C.

Only a few counts were recorded for this clone. Its antigen is unidentified. Both 60 Vbeta primers and 13 Jbeta primers went into the PCR. TCRdb's copy holds only in-frame clones and misses some; the assay was immunoSEQ multiplex PCR. In the table there are 200,000 or so clones, 82% of which are singletons. V was shortened by 3 bases and J by 1 base, with 12 bases between the two germline ends. Per the germline V gene, CDR1 is LNHDA and CDR2 is SQIVND (reference sequence). The CDR3 covers 15 residues. The sequenced sample was PBMCs. The TCR sequence derives from a boy between 2 and 15 years old in good health and CMV-seronegative. The chain carries TRBV19 and TRBJ1-1; D unresolved. The CDR3 sequence: CASSIGSITNTEAFF. CDR3 bases: TGTGCCAGTAGTATTGGCTCCATCACGAACACTGAAGCTTTCTTT.